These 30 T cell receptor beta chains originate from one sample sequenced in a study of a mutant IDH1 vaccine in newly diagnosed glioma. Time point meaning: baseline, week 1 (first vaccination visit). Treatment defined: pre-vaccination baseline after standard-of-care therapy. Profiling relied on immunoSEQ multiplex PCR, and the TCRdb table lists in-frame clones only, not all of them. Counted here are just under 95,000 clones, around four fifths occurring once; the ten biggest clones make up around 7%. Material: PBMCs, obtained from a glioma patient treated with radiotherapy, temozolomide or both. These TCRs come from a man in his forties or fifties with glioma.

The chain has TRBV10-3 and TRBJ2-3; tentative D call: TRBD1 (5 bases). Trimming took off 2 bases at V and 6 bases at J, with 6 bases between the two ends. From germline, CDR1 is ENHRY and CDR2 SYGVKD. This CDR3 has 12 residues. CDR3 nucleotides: TGTGCCATCAGTGAGGGGGCCGATACGCAGTATTTT. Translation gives CAISEGADTQYF.

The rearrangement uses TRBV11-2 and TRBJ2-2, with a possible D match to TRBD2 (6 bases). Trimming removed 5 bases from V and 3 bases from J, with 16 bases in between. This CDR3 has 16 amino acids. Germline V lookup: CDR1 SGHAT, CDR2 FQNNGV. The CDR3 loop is CASSPMRGGYTGELFF. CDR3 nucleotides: TGTGCCAGCAGCCCGATGCGGGGCGGTTACACCGGGGAGCTGTTTTTT.

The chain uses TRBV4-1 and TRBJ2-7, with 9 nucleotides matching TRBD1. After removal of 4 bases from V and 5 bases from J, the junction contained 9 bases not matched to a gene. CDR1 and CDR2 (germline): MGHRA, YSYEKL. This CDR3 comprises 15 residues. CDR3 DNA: TGCGCCAGCAGCCTACAGCCGGGACAGGGCCACGAGCAGTACTTC. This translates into CASSLQPGQGHEQYF.

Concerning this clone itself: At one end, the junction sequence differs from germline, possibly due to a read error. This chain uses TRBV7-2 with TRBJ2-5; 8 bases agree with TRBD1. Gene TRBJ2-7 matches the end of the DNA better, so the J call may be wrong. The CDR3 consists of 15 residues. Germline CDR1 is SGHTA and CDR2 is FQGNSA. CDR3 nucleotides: TGCGCCAGCAGCCAAGATGGAGGGACAGGCAACGAGCAGTACTTC. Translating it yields CASSQDGGTGNEQYF.

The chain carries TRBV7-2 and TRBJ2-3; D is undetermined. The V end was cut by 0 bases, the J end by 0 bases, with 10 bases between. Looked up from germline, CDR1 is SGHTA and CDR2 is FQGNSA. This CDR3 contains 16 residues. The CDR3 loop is CASSLASGPSTDTQYF. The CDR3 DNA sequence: TGTGCCAGCAGCTTAGCATCCGGTCCTAGCACAGATACGCAGTATTTT.

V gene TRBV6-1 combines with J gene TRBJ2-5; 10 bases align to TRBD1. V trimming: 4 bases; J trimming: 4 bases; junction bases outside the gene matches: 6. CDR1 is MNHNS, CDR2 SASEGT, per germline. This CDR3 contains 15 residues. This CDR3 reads CASSGWDRGIETQYF. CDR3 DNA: TGTGCCAGCAGTGGTTGGGACAGGGGTATAGAGACCCAGTACTTC.

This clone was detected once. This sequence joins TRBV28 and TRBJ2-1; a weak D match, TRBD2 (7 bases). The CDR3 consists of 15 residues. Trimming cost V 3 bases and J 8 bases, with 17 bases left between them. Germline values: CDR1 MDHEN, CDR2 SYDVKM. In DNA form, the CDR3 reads TGTGCCAGCAGTTTGGCGGGGGCCTTTATCGATGAGCAGTTCTTC. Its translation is CASSLAGAFIDEQFF.

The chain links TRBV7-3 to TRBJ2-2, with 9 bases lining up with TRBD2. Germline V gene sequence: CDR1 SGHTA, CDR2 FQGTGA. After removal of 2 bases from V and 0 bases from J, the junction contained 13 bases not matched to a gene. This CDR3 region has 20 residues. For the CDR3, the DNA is TGTGCCAGCAGCTTAGGTCCCCGACTAGCGGCTGTAGCGAACACCGGGGAGCTGTTTTTT. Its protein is CASSLGPRLAAVANTGELFF.

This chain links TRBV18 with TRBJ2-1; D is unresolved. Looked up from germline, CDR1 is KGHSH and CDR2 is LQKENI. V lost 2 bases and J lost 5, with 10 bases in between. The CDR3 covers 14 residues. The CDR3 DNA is TGTGCCAGCTCACCAAACGGGCCTGACAATGAGCAGTTCTTC. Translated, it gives CASSPNGPDNEQFF.

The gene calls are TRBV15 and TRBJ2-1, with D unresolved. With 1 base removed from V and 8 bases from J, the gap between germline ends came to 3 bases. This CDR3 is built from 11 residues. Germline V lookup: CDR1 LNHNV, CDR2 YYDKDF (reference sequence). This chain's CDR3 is CATSRGDEQFF. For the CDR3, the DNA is TGTGCCACCAGCAGAGGAGATGAGCAGTTCTTC. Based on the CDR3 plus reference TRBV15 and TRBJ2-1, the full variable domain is DAMVIQNPRYQVTQFGKPVTLSCSQTLNHNVMYWYQQKSSQAPKLLFHYYDKDFNNEADTPDNFQSRRPNTSFCFLDIRSPGLGDTAMYLCATSRGDEQFFGPGTRLTVL.

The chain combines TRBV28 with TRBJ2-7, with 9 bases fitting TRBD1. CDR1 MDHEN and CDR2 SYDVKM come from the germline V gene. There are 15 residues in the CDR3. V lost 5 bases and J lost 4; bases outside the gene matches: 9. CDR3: CASSPSGTGYYEQYF. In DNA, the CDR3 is TGTGCCAGCAGTCCTTCCGGGACAGGGTATTACGAGCAGTACTTC.

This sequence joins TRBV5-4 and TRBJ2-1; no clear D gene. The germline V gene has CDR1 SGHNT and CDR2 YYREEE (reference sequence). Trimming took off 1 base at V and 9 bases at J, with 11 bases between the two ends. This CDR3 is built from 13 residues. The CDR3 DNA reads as TGTGCCAGCAGCTTGCTACAGACGGGTGAGCAGTTCTTC. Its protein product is CASSLLQTGEQFF. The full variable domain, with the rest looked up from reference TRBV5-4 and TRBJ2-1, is ETGVTQSPTHLIKTRGQQVTLRCSSQSGHNTVSWYQQALGQGPQFIFQYYREEENGRGNFPPRFSGLQFPNYSSELNVNALELDDSALYLCASSLLQTGEQFFGPGTRLTVL.

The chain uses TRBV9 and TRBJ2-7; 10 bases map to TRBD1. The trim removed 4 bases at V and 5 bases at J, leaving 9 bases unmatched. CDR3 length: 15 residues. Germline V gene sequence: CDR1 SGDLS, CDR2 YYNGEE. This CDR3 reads CASSPRTGGDDEQYF. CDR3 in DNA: TGTGCCAGCAGCCCGAGGACAGGGGGAGATGACGAGCAGTACTTC. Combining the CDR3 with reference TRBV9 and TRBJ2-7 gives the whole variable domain DSGVTQTPKHLITATGQRVTLRCSPRSGDLSVYWYQQSLDQGLQFLIQYYNGEERAKGNILERFSAQQFPDLHSELNLSSLELGDSALYFCASSPRTGGDDEQYFGPGTRLTVT.

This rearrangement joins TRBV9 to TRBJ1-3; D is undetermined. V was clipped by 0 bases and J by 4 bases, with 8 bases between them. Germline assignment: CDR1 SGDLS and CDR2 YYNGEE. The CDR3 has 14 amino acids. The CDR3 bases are TGTGCCAGCAGCGTAGGTCAGGCAGGAAACACCATATATTTT. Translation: CASSVGQAGNTIYF.

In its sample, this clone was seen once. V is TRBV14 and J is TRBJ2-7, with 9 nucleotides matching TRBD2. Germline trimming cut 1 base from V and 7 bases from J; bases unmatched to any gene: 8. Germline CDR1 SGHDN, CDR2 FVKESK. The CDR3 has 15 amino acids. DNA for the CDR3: TGTGCCAGCAGCCAAGTAGCGGGAGCCCCGGGTGAGCAGTACTTC. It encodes CASSQVAGAPGEQYF.

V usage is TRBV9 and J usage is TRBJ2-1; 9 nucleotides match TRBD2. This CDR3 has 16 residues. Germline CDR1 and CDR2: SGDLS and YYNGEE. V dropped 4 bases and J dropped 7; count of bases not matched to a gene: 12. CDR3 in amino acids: CASSPRVAGVGNEQFF. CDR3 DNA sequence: TGTGCCAGCAGCCCCCGGGTAGCGGGAGTTGGTAATGAGCAGTTCTTC.

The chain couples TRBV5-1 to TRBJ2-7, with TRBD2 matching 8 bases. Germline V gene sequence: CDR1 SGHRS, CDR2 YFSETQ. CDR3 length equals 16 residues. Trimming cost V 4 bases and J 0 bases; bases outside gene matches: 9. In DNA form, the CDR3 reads TGCGCCAGCAGCCTTCTAGCGGGCCAGAGCTCCTACGAGCAGTACTTC. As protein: CASSLLAGQSSYEQYF.

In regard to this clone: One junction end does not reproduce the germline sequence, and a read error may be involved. The CDR3 here is CASSLARAAGELFF. CDR3 nucleotides: TGTGCTAGCAGCTTAGCGCGAGCCGCCGGGGAGCTGTTTTTT. The chain combines TRBV7-7 with TRBJ2-2, with D possibly being TRBD2 (5 bases). From germline, CDR1 is SSHAT and CDR2 FNYEAQ (reference sequence). The CDR3 length is 14 residues.

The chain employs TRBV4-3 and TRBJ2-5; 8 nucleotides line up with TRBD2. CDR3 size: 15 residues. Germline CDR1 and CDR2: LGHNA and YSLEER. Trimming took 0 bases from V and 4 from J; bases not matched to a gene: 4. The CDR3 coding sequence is TGCGCCAGCAGCCAAGATCGCCTAGCGGGAGAGACCCAGTACTTC. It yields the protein CASSQDRLAGETQYF.

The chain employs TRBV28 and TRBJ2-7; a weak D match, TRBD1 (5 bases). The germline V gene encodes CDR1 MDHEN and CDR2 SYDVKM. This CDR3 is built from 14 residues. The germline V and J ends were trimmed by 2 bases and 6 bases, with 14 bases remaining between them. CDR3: CASSLLFRVGEQYF. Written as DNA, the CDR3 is TGTGCCAGCAGTTTACTCTTCAGGGTCGGCGAGCAGTACTTC.

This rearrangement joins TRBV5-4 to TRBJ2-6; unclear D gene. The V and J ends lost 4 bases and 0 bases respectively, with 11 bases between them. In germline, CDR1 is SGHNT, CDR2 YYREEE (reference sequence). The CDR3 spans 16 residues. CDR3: CASSQDGASGANVLTF. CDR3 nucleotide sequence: TGTGCCAGCAGCCAAGATGGCGCCTCTGGGGCCAACGTCCTGACTTTC.

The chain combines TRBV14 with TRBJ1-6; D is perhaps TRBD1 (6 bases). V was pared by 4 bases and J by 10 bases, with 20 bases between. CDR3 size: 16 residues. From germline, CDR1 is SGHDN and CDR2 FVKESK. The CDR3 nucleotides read TGTGCCAGCAGCCGAAATCGGGGGGCCTCAGGATCACCCCTCCACTTT. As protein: CASSRNRGASGSPLHF.

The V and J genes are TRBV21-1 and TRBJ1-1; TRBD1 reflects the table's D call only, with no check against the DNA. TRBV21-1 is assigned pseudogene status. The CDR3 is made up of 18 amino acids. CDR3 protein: CASSGKTRDRGLDTEAFF. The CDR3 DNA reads TGTGCCAGCAGCGGGAAGACGAGGGACAGGGGTTTGGACACTGAAGCTTTCTTT.

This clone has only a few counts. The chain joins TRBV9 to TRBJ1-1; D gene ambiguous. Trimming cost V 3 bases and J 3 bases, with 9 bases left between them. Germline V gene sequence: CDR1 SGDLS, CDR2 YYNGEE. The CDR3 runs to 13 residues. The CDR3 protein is CASSGDHYTEAFF. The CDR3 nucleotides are TGTGCCAGCAGCGGAGACCATTACACTGAAGCTTTCTTT.

The CDR3 DNA follows: TGTGCCAGTGGGAATAACTATGGCTACACCTTC. Amino acids: CASGNNYGYTF. The chain employs TRBV19 and TRBJ1-2; no clear D. In germline, CDR1 is LNHDA, CDR2 SQIVND (reference sequence). The CDR3 is made up of 11 amino acids. V lost 8 bases to trimming and J lost 1 base, with 5 bases between them.

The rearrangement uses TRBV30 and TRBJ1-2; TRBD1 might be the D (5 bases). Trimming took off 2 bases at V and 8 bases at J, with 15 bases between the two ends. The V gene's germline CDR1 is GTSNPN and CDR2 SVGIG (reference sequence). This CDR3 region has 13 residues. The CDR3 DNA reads TGTGCCTGGAGTACGACCGGGGGGGGAGGCTACACCTTC. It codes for CAWSTTGGGGYTF.

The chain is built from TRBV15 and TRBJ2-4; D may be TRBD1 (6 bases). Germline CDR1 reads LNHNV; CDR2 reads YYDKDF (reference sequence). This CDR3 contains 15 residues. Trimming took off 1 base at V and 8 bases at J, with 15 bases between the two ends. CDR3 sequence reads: CATSRGLRDKDIQYF. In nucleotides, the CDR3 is TGTGCCACCAGCAGAGGGCTCCGGGACAAGGACATTCAGTACTTC.

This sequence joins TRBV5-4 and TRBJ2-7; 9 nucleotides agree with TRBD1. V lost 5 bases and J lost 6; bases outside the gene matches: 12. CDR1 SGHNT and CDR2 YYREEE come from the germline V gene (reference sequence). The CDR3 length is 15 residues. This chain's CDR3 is CASSSDRGWDGEQYF. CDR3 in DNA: TGTGCCAGCAGTTCAGACAGGGGGTGGGACGGCGAGCAGTACTTC. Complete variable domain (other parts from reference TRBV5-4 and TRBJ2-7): ETGVTQSPTHLIKTRGQQVTLRCSSQSGHNTVSWYQQALGQGPQFIFQYYREEENGRGNFPPRFSGLQFPNYSSELNVNALELDDSALYLCASSSDRGWDGEQYFGPGTRLTVT.

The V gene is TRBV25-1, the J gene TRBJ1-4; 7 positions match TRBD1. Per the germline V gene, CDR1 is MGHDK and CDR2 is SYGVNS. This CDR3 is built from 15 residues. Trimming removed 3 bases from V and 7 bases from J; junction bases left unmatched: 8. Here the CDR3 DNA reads TGTGCCAGCAGTGACAATACAGGGGTGGGTGAAAAACTGTTTTTT. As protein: CASSDNTGVGEKLFF.

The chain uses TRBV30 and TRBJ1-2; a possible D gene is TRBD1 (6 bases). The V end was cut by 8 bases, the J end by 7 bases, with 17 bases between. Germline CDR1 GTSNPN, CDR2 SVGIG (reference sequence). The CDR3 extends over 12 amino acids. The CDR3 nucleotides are TGTGCCGAGATAACAGGGACGAGTGGCTACACCTTC. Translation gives CAEITGTSGYTF.